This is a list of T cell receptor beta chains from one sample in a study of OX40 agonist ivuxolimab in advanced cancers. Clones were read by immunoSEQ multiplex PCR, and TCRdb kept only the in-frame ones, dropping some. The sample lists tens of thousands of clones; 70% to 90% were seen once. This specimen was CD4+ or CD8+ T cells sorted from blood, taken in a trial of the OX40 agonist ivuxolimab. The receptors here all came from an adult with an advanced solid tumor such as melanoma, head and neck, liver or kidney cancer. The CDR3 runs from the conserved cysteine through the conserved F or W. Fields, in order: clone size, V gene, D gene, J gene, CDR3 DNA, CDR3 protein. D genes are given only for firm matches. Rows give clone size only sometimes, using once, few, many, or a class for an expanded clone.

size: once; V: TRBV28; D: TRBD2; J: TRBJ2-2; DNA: TGTGCCAGCAGTTTCGGGGGGGCCAGGGAGCTGTTTTTT; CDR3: CASSFGGARELFF
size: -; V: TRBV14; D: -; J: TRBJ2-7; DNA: TGTGCCAGCAGCCAACTCTGGGGTTACGAGCAGTACTTC; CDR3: CASSQLWGYEQYF
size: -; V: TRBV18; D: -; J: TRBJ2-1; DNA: TGTGCCAGCTCACCACCGGGGAGATCCTACAATGAGCAGTTCTTC; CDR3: CASSPPGRSYNEQFF
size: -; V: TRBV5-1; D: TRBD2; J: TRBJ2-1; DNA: TGCGCCAGCAGCTTACCCGGGACTAGCGGCTTCAATGAGCAGTTCTTC; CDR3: CASSLPGTSGFNEQFF
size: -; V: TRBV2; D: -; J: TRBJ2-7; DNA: TGTGCCAGCAGTGAAAGTCGGTTGAGCTCCTACGAGCAGTACTTC; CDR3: CASSESRLSSYEQYF
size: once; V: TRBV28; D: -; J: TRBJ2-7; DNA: TGTGCCAGCAGTGGAGGGGGTTTTTTCTACGAGCAGTACTTC; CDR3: CASSGGGFFYEQYF
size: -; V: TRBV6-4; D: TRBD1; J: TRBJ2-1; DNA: TGTGCCAGCAGCGCCGGGACAGGGGGCTACAATGAGCAGTTCTTC; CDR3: CASSAGTGGYNEQFF
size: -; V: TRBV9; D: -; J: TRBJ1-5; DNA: TGTGCCAGCAGCGTAGGCCAGGGGAATCAGCCCCAGCATTTT; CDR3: CASSVGQGNQPQHF
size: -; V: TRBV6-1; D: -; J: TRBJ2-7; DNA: TGTGCCAGCACACTAGCAGCCTCCTACGAGCAGTACTTC; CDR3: CASTLAASYEQYF
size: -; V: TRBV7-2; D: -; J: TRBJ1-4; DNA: TGTGCCAGCAGCCCCTCTCTTTGGAGGGAGGGTAGTGAAAAACTGTTTTTT; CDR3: CASSPSLWREGSEKLFF
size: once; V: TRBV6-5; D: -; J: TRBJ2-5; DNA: TGTGCCAGCAGTTTCTCGGGGGTCGCGGCAGAGACCCAGTACTTC; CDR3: CASSFSGVAAETQYF
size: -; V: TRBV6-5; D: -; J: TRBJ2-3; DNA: TGTGCCAGCAGTTACTCAAAACCATCGCAGCGGTATTTT; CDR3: CASSYSKPSQRYF
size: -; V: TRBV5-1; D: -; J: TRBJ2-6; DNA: TGCGCCAGCAGCCCGATCTTTCGGTTCGGGACAAGGACATCTGGGGCCAACGTCCTGACTTTC; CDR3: CASSPIFRFGTRTSGANVLTF
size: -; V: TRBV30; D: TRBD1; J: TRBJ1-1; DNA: TGTGCCTGGAGTACTGGGACAGGAAACACTGAAGCTTTCTTT; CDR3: CAWSTGTGNTEAFF
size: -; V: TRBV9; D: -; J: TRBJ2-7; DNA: TGTGCCAGCAGCGTCAGGGGTGGGTACGAGCAGTACTTC; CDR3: CASSVRGGYEQYF
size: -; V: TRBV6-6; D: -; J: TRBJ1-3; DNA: TGTGCCAGCAGTTGGATCCGGGGAAACACCATATATTTT; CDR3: CASSWIRGNTIYF
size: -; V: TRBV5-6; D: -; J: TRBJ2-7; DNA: TGTGCCAGCAGCTTGGTGGGCAGGCTTACCTACGAGCAGTACTTC; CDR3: CASSLVGRLTYEQYF
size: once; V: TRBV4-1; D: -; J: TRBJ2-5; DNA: TGCGCCAGCAGCCAAGCCGGCAGCCACCAAGAGACCCAGTACTTC; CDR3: CASSQAGSHQETQYF
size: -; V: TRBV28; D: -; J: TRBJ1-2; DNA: TGTGCCAGCAGTAGTACTAACTATGGCTACACCTTC; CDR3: CASSSTNYGYTF
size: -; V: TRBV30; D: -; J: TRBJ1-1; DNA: TGTGCCTGGACAGATACAATTGAAGCTTTCTTT; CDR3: CAWTDTIEAFF
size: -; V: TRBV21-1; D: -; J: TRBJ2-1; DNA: TGTGCCAGCAGCAAAGATTACGAAAGAACGTACAATGAGCAGTTCTTC; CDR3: CASSKDYERTYNEQFF
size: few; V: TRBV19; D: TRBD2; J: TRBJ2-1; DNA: TGTGCCAGTAGTATTTGGCGGGAGCAGTACAATGAGCAGTTCTTC; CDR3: CASSIWREQYNEQFF
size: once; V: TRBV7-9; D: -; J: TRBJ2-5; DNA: TGTGCCAGCAGCTTAATTCAAGGCCAGGAGACCCAGTACTTC; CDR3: CASSLIQGQETQYF
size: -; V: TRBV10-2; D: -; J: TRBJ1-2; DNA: TGCGCCAGCAGTGTAAAAACCTCTAACTATGGCTACACCTTC; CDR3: CASSVKTSNYGYTF
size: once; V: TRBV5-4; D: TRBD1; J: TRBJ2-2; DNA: TGTGCCAGCAGCTCTGACAGGGGGATCAACACCGGGGAGCTGTTTTTT; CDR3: CASSSDRGINTGELFF
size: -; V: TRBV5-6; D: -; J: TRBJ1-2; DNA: TGTGCCAGCAGCTTGGGCATTGCCTATGGCTACACCTTC; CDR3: CASSLGIAYGYTF
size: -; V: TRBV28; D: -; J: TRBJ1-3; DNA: TGTGCCCGCCCGGGACGGGCATTTTTCTCTGGAAACACCATATATTTT; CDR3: CARPGRAFFSGNTIYF